The present T cell receptor beta chain was sequenced within a study of blood T cell repertoires in COVID-19. V dropped 4 bases and J dropped 4 bases, with 11 bases sitting between them. Per germline, CDR1 LNHDA and CDR2 SQIVND (reference sequence). The CDR3 length is 13 residues. In the authors' methods: Cell counts per sample came from amplifying reference gene primers. Generated by immunoSEQ multiplex PCR, the TCRdb table keeps only in-frame clones and is missing some. Clone size and the V and J calls come from that table; the DNA yielded D and trimming. There are approximately 170,000 clones in the sample; 80% to 90% occur only once, and roughly 7.7% lies in the top ten.

Sequenced sample: peripheral blood. The chain employs TRBV19 and TRBJ2-7; possibly TRBD2 for D (7 bases). The sequence was obtained from a man in his forties who had recovered from COVID-19. The CDR3 sequence is CASSTGGAYEQYF. Here the CDR3 DNA reads TGTGCCAGTAGTACTGGGGGGGCATACGAGCAGTACTTC.